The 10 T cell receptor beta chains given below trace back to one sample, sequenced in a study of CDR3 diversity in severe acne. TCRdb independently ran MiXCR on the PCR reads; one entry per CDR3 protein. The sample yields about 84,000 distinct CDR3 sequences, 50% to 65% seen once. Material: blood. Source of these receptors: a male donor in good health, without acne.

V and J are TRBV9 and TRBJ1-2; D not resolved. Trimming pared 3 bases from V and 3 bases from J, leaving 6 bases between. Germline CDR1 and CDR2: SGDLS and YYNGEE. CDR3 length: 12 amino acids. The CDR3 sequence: CASSATDYGYTF. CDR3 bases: TGTGCCAGCAGCGCCACAGACTATGGCTACACCTTC.

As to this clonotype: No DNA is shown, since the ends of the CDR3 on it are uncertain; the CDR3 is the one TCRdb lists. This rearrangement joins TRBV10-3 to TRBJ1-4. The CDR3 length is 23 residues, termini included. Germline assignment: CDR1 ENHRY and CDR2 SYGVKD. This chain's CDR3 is CAISGASLLGGYTFGSGNEKLFF.

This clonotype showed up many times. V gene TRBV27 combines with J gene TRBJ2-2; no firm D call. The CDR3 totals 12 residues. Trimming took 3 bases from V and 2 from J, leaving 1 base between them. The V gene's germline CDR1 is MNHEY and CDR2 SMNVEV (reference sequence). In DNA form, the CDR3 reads TGTGCCAGCAGTTTTAACACCGGGGAGCTGTTTTTT. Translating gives CASSFNTGELFF.

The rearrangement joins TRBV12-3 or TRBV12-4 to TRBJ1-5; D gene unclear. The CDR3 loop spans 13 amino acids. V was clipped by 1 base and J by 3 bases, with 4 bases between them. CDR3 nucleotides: TGTGCCAGCAGTTTAGGGAACAATCAGCCCCAGCATTTT. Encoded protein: CASSLGNNQPQHF.

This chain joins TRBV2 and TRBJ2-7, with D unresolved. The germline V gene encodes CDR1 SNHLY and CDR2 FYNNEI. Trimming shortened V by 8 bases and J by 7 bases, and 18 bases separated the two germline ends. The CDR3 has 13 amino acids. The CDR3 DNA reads TGTGCCAGCTATACACCCCGGGCAAGGGAGCAGTACTTC. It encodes CASYTPRAREQYF.

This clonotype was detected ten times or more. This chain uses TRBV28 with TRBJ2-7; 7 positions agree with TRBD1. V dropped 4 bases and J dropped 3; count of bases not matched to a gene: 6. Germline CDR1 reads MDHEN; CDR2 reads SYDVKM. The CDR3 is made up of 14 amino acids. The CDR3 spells CASSSGTAFYEQYF. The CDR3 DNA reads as TGTGCCAGCAGTTCCGGGACAGCTTTCTACGAGCAGTACTTC.

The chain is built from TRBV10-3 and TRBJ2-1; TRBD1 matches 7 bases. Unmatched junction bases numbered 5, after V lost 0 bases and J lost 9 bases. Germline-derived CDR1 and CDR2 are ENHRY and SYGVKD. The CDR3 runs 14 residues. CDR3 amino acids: CAISESTGIGEQFF. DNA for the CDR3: TGTGCCATCAGTGAGTCGACAGGGATAGGTGAGCAGTTCTTC.

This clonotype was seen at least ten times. CDR3 DNA sequence: TGTGCCAGCAGCCTCACACGCCCTCCTCAGGAGGGAGCCGTTGATACGCAGTATTTT. Encoded protein: CASSLTRPPQEGAVDTQYF. The J gene is TRBJ2-3, the V gene TRBV14, with D maybe TRBD2 (6 bases). The germline V gene encodes CDR1 SGHDN and CDR2 FVKESK. The CDR3 consists of 19 residues. V lost 4 bases and J 6 bases, leaving 29 bases between the germline ends. Using reference TRBV14 and TRBJ2-3 for the parts outside the CDR3, the full variable domain is EAGVTQFPSHSVIEKGQTVTLRCDPISGHDNLYWYRRVMGKEIKFLLHFVKESKQDESGMPNNRFLAERTGGTYSTLKVQPAELEDSGVYFCASSLTRPPQEGAVDTQYFGPGTRLTVL.

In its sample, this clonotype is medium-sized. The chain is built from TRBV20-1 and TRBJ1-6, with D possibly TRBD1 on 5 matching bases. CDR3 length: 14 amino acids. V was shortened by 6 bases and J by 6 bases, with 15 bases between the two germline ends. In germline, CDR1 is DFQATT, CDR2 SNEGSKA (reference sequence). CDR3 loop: CSAPGGVGNSPLHF. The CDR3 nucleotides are TGCAGTGCCCCGGGGGGGGTCGGTAATTCACCCCTCCACTTT.

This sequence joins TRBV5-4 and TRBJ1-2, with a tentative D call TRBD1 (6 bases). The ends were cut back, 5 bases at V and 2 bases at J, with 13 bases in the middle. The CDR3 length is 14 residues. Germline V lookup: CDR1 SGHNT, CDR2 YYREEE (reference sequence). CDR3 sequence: CASSGQTKNYGYTF. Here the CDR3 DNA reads TGTGCCAGCAGTGGACAGACAAAGAACTATGGCTACACCTTC. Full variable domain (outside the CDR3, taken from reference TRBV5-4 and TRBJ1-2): ETGVTQSPTHLIKTRGQQVTLRCSSQSGHNTVSWYQQALGQGPQFIFQYYREEENGRGNFPPRFSGLQFPNYSSELNVNALELDDSALYLCASSGQTKNYGYTFGSGTRLTVV.